The clone carrying this T cell receptor (beta chain) came up many times. Its cognate antigen is unknown. TCRdb analysed the 5' RACE reads with MiXCR anew, one entry per CDR3 protein. The sample includes roughly 300,000 distinct CDR3 sequences, around 7% of them seen just once. V lost 0 bases and J 0 bases, leaving 14 bases between the germline ends. Germline V CDR1 and CDR2: MGHRA, YSYEKL. The CDR3 has 18 amino acids. The data stem from a study of T cells after yellow fever vaccination. Study findings and constraints: A minor fraction of clonotypes spanned both CD4 and CD8 compartments.

This clonotype was sampled from a man younger than 35 who received the YFV17D yellow fever vaccine. This specimen was PBMCs, taken around 45 days after the first yellow fever vaccination. This rearrangement joins TRBV4-1 to TRBJ2-2; weak D call: TRBD1 (5 bases). The CDR3, as DNA: TGCGCCAGCAGCCAAGATCTCGCAGGGCCTACGAACACCGGGGAGCTGTTTTTT. Its translation is CASSQDLAGPTNTGELFF.